These 5 T cell receptor beta chains share one sample of origin, sequenced in a study of CD8+CD57+ T cells in acquired aplastic anemia. Genomic DNA, the template, was used for profiling of the TCR beta VDJ and CDR3. TCRdb used MiXCR to reprocess the reads, holding one entry per CDR3 protein. The table has fewer than 85,000 distinct CDR3 sequences, about 70% seen once. Patients who underwent sequencing had shown CD8+CD57+ cell expansion by flow cytometry. The sequenced sample consisted of sorted CD4+, CD8+, or CD8+CD57+ T cells (not recorded which) from PBMCs. The receptors stem from a human donor with aplastic anemia.

The chain has TRBV2 and TRBJ2-5, with D perhaps matching TRBD2 (6 bases). Trimming took 10 bases from V and 4 from J, leaving 19 bases between them. This CDR3 region has 14 residues. Germline values: CDR1 SNHLY, CDR2 FYNNEI. CDR3: CATTGGGRTETQYF. The DNA of the CDR3 is TGTGCCACCACAGGTGGGGGGAGAACAGAGACCCAGTACTTC.

The V and J genes are TRBV20-1 and TRBJ2-1; D might be TRBD2 (6 bases). CDR1 DFQATT and CDR2 SNEGSKA come from the germline V gene (reference sequence). V lost 1 base, J lost 9 bases, and 10 bases lay in between. The CDR3 has 12 amino acids. As DNA, the CDR3 is TGCAGTGCTAGAGTACTAGCCCGTGAGCAGTTCTTC. As protein: CSARVLAREQFF.

The chain links TRBV24-1 to TRBJ1-2, with 8 bases fitting TRBD1. V lost 0 bases to trimming and J lost 5 bases; unmatched junction nucleotides: 4. The CDR3 covers 15 residues. Per the germline V gene, CDR1 is KGHDR and CDR2 is SFDVKD. CDR3 in amino acids: CATSDLWQGAYGYTF. The CDR3 nucleotides are TGTGCCACCAGTGATTTGTGGCAGGGGGCATATGGCTACACCTTC.

This clonotype was detected many times. The chain combines TRBV29-1 with TRBJ1-1; a possible D gene is TRBD1 (5 bases). This CDR3 is 15 amino acids long. V was pared by 4 bases and J by 2 bases, with 17 bases between. Germline V CDR1 and CDR2: SQVTM, ANQGSEA. As DNA, the CDR3 is TGCAGCGTTGGGCTGTGGGACGGACCAAACACTGAAGCTTTCTTT. Translated: CSVGLWDGPNTEAFF. Complete variable domain (other parts from reference TRBV29-1 and TRBJ1-1): SAVISQKPSRDICQRGTSLTIQCQVDSQVTMMFWYRQQPGQSLTLIATANQGSEATYESGFVIDKFPISRPNLTFSTLTVSNMSPEDSSIYLCSVGLWDGPNTEAFFGQGTRLTVV.

This chain links TRBV27 with TRBJ2-7; no reliable D call. The germline V and J ends were trimmed by 6 bases and 2 bases, with 8 bases remaining between them. The CDR3 length is 12 residues. Germline loops: CDR1 MNHEY, CDR2 SMNVEV (reference sequence). In DNA form, the CDR3 reads TGTGCCAGCAGAAGTCACCCCTACGAGCAGTACTTC. This sequence encodes CASRSHPYEQYF.